The present entry profiles one T cell receptor (beta chain) with its context. Its antigen is not known. This sample stems from a study of T cells in tumors after PD-1 blockade. Study information: Excluded were patients with checkpoint blockade, immunosuppressants, or radiotherapy or other anti-cancer therapy within 4 weeks. Daily vismodegib 150 mg continued in a subset of anti-PD-1-treated patients. Study conclusions and caveats: Peripheral recruitment is suggested, as some novel exhausted tumor clones were in pre-treatment blood.

The table came from immunoSEQ multiplex PCR; TCRdb's copy has only in-frame clones and leaves some out. Of about 33,000 clones in the sample, 78% were seen once. This sequence was found in a human donor with basal cell carcinoma. The source was PBMCs, collected before anti-PD-1 treatment.

CDR3 region: CAISERTGPRIDTQYF. DNA for the CDR3: TGTGCCATCAGTGAAAGGACAGGGCCAAGGATAGATACGCAGTATTTT. This chain joins TRBV10-3 and TRBJ2-3, with TRBD1 identical over 8 bases. Germline CDR1 and CDR2: ENHRY and SYGVKD. V trimming: 3 bases; J trimming: 5 bases; junction bases outside the gene matches: 10. The CDR3 loop spans 16 amino acids.